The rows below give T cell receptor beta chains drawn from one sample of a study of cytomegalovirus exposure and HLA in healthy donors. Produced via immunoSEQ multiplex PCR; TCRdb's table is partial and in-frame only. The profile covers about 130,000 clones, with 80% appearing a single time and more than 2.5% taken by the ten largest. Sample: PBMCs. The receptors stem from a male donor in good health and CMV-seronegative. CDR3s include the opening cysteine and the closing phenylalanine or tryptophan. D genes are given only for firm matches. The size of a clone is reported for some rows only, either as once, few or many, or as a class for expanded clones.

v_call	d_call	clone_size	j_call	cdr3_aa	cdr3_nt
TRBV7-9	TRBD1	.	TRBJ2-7	CASTSSGDRAYEQYF	TGTGCCAGCACCTCTAGTGGGGACAGGGCCTACGAGCAGTACTTC
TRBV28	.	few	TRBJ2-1	CASSLGTFSYNEQFF	TGTGCCAGCAGTTTAGGCACCTTTTCCTACAATGAGCAGTTCTTC
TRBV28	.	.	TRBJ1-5	CASSFKGNGNQPQHF	TGTGCCAGCAGCTTCAAGGGGAATGGCAATCAGCCCCAGCATTTT
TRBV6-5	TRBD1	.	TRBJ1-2	CASSYGTGGYGYTF	TGTGCCAGCAGTTACGGGACAGGGGGCTATGGCTACACCTTC
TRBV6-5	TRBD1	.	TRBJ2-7	CASRTTGTGPYEQYF	TGTGCCAGCAGAACAACCGGGACAGGGCCCTACGAGCAGTACTTC
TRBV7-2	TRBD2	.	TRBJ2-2	CARAGGGTGELFF	TGTGCCAGGGCGGGGGGGGGCACCGGGGAGCTGTTTTTT
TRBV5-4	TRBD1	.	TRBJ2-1	CASSSTGTGWEQFF	TGTGCCAGCAGCTCTACCGGGACAGGGTGGGAGCAGTTCTTC
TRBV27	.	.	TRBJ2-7	CASTRGGGDTYEQYF	TGTGCCAGTACTCGGGGAGGGGGAGATACCTACGAGCAGTACTTC
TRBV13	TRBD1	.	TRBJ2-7	CASSLGDRGGQYF	TGTGCCAGCAGCTTAGGGGACAGGGGCGGGCAGTACTTC
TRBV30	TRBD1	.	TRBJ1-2	CAWTQGGSGYGYTF	TGTGCCTGGACCCAGGGGGGCTCTGGCTATGGCTACACCTTC
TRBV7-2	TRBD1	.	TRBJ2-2	CASSLETGGIGELFF	TGTGCCAGCAGCTTAGAGACAGGGGGCATCGGGGAGCTGTTTTTT
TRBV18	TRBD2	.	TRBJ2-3	CASSPYGLAGITDTQYF	TGTGCCAGCTCACCATATGGGCTAGCGGGGATCACAGATACGCAGTATTTT
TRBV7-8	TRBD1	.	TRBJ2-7	CASSLRDRSYEQYF	TGTGCCAGCAGCTTGAGGGACAGGTCCTACGAGCAGTACTTC
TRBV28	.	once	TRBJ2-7	CASRFGGTDVYEQYF	TGTGCCAGCAGGTTTGGAGGGACAGATGTCTACGAGCAGTACTTC
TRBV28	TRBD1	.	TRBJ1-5	CASRWTGGDQPQHF	TGTGCCAGCAGATGGACAGGGGGGGACCAGCCCCAGCATTTT
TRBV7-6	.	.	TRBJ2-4	CASSPVLAKNIQYF	TGTGCCAGCAGCCCCGTTCTAGCCAAAAACATTCAGTACTTC
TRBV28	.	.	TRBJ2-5	CASRPNRDQETQYF	TGTGCCAGCAGACCAAACAGGGACCAAGAGACCCAGTACTTC
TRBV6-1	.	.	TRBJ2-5	CASSEQSRGKETQYF	TGTGCCAGCAGTGAACAGAGTCGGGGTAAAGAGACCCAGTACTTC
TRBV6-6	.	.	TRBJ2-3	CASSSAPSRAPDTQYF	TGTGCCAGCTCCTCCGCTCCCAGCAGGGCCCCAGATACGCAGTATTTT
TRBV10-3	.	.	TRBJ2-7	CAISGEQVFSYEQYF	TGTGCCATCAGTGGGGAACAGGTTTTCTCCTACGAGCAGTACTTC
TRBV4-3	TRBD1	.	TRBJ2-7	CASSQGQGVSYEQYF	TGCGCCAGCAGCCAAGGGCAGGGGGTCTCCTACGAGCAGTACTTC
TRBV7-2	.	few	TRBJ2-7	CASSLGSYEQYF	TGTGCCAGCAGCTTAGGCAGCTACGAGCAGTACTTC
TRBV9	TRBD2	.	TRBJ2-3	CASSEGLASDTQYF	TGTGCCAGCAGCGAAGGACTAGCATCAGATACGCAGTATTTT
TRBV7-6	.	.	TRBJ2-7	CASTNLHGLGEQYF	TGTGCCAGCACCAACTTACATGGACTGGGCGAGCAGTACTTC
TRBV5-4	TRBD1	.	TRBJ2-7	CASSSGTGIGEQYF	TGTGCCAGCAGCTCCGGGACAGGGATTGGGGAGCAGTACTTC
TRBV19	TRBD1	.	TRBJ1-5	CASSDSGTGNQPQHF	TGTGCCAGTAGTGACTCCGGGACAGGGAATCAGCCCCAGCATTTT